These 11 T cell receptor beta chains were all obtained from the same sample, sequenced in a study of blood T cells in healthy people across ages. Through a sample-barcoded 5' primer and a J-beta primer mix, a second PCR was run for roughly 7 to 11 cycles. TCRdb recomputed calls from the 5' RACE reads with MiXCR, one row per CDR3 protein. The data contain over a million distinct CDR3 sequences, roughly 45% of them singletons. The sample comprised blood. Source of these receptors: a woman aged 18-30 years in good health.

This clonotype was counted at least ten times. This chain uses TRBV7-3 with TRBJ2-3; 11 positions match TRBD2. V lost 6 bases to trimming and J lost 3 bases; unmatched junction nucleotides: 5. Germline V gives CDR1 SGHTA, CDR2 FQGTGA. This CDR3 region has 15 residues. Here the CDR3 reads CASSLSGGATDTQYF. The CDR3 DNA is TGTGCCAGCAGTCTTAGCGGGGGGGCGACAGATACGCAGTATTTT. Based on the CDR3 plus reference TRBV7-3 and TRBJ2-3, the full variable domain is GAGVSQTPSNKVTEKGKYVELRCDPISGHTALYWYRQSLGQGPEFLIYFQGTGAADDSGLPNDRFFAVRPEGSVSTLKIQRTERGDSAVYLCASSLSGGATDTQYFGPGTRLTVL.

The gene calls are TRBV7-2 and TRBJ2-1, with 7 bases matching TRBD2. V lost 0 bases, J lost 9 bases, and 5 bases stayed unmatched. Germline assignment: CDR1 SGHTA and CDR2 FQGNSA. The CDR3 spans 14 residues. DNA of the CDR3: TGTGCCAGCAGCTTAGCGGGAGGCGGGGGTGAGCAGTTCTTC. This translates into CASSLAGGGGEQFF.

This clonotype was observed a few times. The chain has TRBV20-1 and TRBJ2-7; weak D call: TRBD2 (6 bases). The J call may be incorrect, as the DNA end agrees better with TRBJ2-5. Germline assignment: CDR1 DFQATT and CDR2 SNEGSKA (reference sequence). The CDR3 has 14 amino acids. The CDR3 loop is CSAPGGGDRETQYF. CDR3 bases: TGCAGTGCTCCCGGTGGAGGGGATCGGGAGACCCAGTACTTC.

The V gene is TRBV12-3 or TRBV12-4, the J gene TRBJ2-5, with 7 nucleotides matching TRBD1. Trimming cost V 4 bases and J 2 bases; bases outside gene matches: 13. The CDR3 totals 17 residues. The CDR3 DNA reads as TGTGCCAGCAGTTCACACCCGAACCCCAGGGGGCAAGAGACCCAGTACTTC. This gives the protein CASSSHPNPRGQETQYF.

This clonotype came up a few times. The J gene is TRBJ1-1, the V gene TRBV10-3, with D possibly matching TRBD1 (6 bases). V gave up 4 bases and J gave up 1 base, with 13 bases separating them. The CDR3 sequence is 15 residues long. Germline V gene lookup returns CDR1 ENHRY and CDR2 SYGVKD. In nucleotides, the CDR3 is TGTGCCATCAGTGGCGGGACAAGATCGAACACTGAAGCTTTCTTT. Translating it yields CAISGGTRSNTEAFF.

To note about this clonotype: This may come from a read error, since a much larger clone is one base off. V usage is TRBV10-3 and J usage is TRBJ2-2, with 13 bases aligning to TRBD2. This CDR3 has 16 amino acids. Trimming cost V 11 bases and J 7 bases; bases outside gene matches: 13. Germline V gene data show CDR1 as ENHRY and CDR2 as SYGVKD. In nucleotides, the CDR3 is TGTGCCGCCGGTGGACTAGCGGGAGTCGGGGGCGGGGAGCTGTTTTTT. Protein product: CAAGGLAGVGGGELFF.

This clonotype was counted between two and nine times. The rearrangement links TRBV20-1 to TRBJ2-7, with D unclear. Trimming left V 7 bases short and J 2 bases short, with 15 bases between. The CDR3 loop spans 13 amino acids. Germline CDR1 DFQATT, CDR2 SNEGSKA (reference sequence). Here the CDR3 DNA reads TGCAGTGGGGTGACACGAAGCACCTACGAGCAGTACTTC. It yields the protein CSGVTRSTYEQYF.

The V call is TRBV5-1, the J call TRBJ2-3; 7 nucleotides match TRBD2. Looked up from germline, CDR1 is SGHRS and CDR2 is YFSETQ. With 3 bases clipped from V and 6 bases from J, the junction kept 7 bases outside the gene matches. CDR3 length: 14 residues. The CDR3 sequence: CASSSGLGEDTQYF. The CDR3 nucleotides are TGCGCCAGCAGCTCCGGACTAGGCGAGGATACGCAGTATTTT.

To note about this clonotype: This could be a read error, since a much larger clone is one nucleotide away. J is TRBJ2-1 and V is TRBV29-1; either TRBD1 or TRBD2 may fit D (5 bases each). Trimming took 7 bases from V and 13 from J, leaving 23 bases between them. CDR1 is SQVTM and CDR2 is ANQGSEA in the germline V gene. CDR3 size: 13 residues. The CDR3 region has the DNA TGCAGCGCTAGCCACGGTAGCAGGGAGACCCAGTTCTTC. This gives the protein CSASHGSRETQFF.

This chain links TRBV7-3 with TRBJ1-1; 11 positions agree with TRBD1. J was trimmed by 4 bases and V by 4 bases; bases with no gene match: 5. This CDR3 contains 15 residues. Germline V gene data show CDR1 as SGHTA and CDR2 as FQGTGA. The CDR3 nucleotides are TGTGCCAGCAGCTCCGGGACAGGGGGGAGCACTGAAGCTTTCTTT. Translating gives CASSSGTGGSTEAFF.

The chain employs TRBV9 and TRBJ2-4, with 8 nucleotides matching TRBD2. CDR1 and CDR2 (germline): SGDLS, YYNGEE. The trim removed 3 bases at V and 13 bases at J, leaving 9 bases unmatched. The CDR3 runs 13 residues. CDR3 sequence: CASSESGRNKQYF. The CDR3 nucleotides read TGTGCCAGCAGCGAGAGCGGGAGAAACAAGCAGTACTTC.